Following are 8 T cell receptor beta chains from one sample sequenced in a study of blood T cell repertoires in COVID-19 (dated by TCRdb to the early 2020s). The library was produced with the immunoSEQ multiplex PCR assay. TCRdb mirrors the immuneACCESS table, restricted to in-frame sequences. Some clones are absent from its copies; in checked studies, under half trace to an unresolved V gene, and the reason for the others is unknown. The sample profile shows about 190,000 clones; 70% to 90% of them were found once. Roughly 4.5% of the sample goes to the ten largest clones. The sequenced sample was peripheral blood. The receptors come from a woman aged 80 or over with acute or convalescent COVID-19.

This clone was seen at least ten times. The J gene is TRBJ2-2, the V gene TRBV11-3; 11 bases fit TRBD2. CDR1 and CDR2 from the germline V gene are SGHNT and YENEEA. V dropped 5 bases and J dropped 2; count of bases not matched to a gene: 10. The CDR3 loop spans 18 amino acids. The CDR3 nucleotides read TGTGCCAGCAGCCCCGGGCTTGGGACTAGCGGTAACACCGGGGAGCTGTTTTTT. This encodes CASSPGLGTSGNTGELFF.

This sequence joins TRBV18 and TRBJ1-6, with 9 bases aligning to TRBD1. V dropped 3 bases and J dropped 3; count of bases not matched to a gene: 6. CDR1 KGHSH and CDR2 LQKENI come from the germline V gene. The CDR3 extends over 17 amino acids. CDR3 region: CASSPADRGNYNSPLHF. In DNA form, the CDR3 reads TGTGCCAGCTCACCGGCGGACAGGGGCAACTATAATTCACCCCTCCACTTT.

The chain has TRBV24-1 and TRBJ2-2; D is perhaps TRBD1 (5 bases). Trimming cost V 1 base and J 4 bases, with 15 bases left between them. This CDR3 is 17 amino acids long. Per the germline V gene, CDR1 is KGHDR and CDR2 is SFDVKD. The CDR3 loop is CATSDFSATVPTGELFF. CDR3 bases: TGTGCCACCAGTGATTTTAGTGCGACAGTACCCACCGGGGAGCTGTTTTTT.

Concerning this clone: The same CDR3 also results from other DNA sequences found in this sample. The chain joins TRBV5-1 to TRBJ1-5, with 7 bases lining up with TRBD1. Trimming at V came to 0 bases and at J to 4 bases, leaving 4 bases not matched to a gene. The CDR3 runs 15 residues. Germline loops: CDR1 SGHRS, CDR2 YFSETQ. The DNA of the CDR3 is TGCGCCAGCAGCTTGGAGGGGGCGAGTAATCAGCCCCAGCATTTT. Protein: CASSLEGASNQPQHF.

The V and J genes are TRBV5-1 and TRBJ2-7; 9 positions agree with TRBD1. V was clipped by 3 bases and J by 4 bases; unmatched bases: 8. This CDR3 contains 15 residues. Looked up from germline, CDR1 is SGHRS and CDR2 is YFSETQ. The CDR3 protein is CASSSYSGQGYEQYF. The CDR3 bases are TGCGCCAGCAGCTCGTATTCGGGACAGGGATACGAGCAGTACTTC.

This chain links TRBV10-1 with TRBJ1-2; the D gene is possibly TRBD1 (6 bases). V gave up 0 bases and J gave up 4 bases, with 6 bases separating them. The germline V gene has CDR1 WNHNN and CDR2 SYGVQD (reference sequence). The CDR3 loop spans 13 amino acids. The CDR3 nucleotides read TGCGCCAGCAGTGAGTCAGGGGGCTATGGCTACACCTTC. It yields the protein CASSESGGYGYTF.

The chain's CDR3 is CATAPGGIAGELFF. In nucleotides, the CDR3 is TGTGCCACCGCCCCCGGGGGAATAGCCGGGGAGCTGTTTTTT. V gene TRBV27 combines with J gene TRBJ2-2, with D perhaps TRBD2 (6 bases). V lost 10 bases and J 6 bases, leaving 18 bases between the germline ends. Per germline, CDR1 MNHEY and CDR2 SMNVEV (reference sequence). This CDR3 spans 14 amino acids.

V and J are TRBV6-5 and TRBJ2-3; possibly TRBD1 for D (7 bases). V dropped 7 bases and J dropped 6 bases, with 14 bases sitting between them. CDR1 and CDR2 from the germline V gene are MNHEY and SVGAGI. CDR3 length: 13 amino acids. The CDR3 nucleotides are TGTGCCAGCACCACCCCAGGGGGGGATACGCAGTATTTT. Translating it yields CASTTPGGDTQYF.